This TCR beta chain is drawn from a study of regulatory T cells in long-lasting Graves disease. Building of the TCR beta libraries involved iRepertoire HTBI primers and Arm-PCR of CDR3 regions. One entry per CDR3 protein results from TCRdb running MiXCR on the multiplex PCR reads. This table has under 800,000 distinct CDR3 sequences, about 16% appearing once. Regarding time point: newly diagnosed GD, antithyroid drugs for less than 3 months. TCR sequences were obtained from RNA taken from PBMCs. Trimming removed 1 base from V and 0 bases from J, with 9 bases in between. CDR1 and CDR2 (germline): KGHDR, SFDVKD. This CDR3 is 16 amino acids long. The same sample was also studied in work on T cells in Graves' hyperthyroidism and ophthalmopathy. Turning to that study: Ophthalmopathy was predicted by the model a median of 6.5 months ahead of onset.

Sequences were derived from peripheral blood mononuclear cells (PBMCs), sampled at new diagnosis, from a patient treated with antithyroid drugs. This chain joins TRBV24-1 and TRBJ1-5, with unresolved D. The receptor was derived from a woman in her thirties with Graves disease. Written as DNA, the CDR3 is TGTGCCACCAGTGATTTTATCCTTTATAGCAATCAGCCCCAGCATTTT. It yields the protein CATSDFILYSNQPQHF.